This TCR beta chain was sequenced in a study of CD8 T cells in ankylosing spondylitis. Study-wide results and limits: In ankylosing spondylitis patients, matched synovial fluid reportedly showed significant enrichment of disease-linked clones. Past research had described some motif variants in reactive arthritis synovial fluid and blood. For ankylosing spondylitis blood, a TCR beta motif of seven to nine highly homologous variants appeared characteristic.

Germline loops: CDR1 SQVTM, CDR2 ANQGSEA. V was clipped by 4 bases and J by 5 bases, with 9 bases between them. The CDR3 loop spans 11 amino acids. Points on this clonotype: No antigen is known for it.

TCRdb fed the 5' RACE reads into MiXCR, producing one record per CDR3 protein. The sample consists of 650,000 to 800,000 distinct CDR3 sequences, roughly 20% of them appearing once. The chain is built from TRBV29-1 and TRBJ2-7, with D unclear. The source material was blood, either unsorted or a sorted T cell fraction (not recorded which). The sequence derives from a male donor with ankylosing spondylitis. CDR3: CSVGHAHEQYF. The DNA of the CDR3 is TGCAGCGTTGGGCACGCCCACGAGCAGTACTTC.